The present entry profiles one TCR beta chain with its context. Profiling relied on immunoSEQ multiplex PCR, and the TCRdb table lists in-frame clones only, not all of them. Of about 98,000 clones listed, approximately 90% were seen once; the top ten hold around 5%. This record comes from a study of T cell responses to AZD1222 COVID-19 vaccine. The germline CDR1 and CDR2 sequences are SEHNR and FQNEAQ (reference sequence). The CDR3 runs to 13 residues. V dropped 5 bases and J dropped 3; count of bases not matched to a gene: 2. The sequencing here drew on peripheral blood, taken on day 0 of AZD1222 vaccination. The receptor was isolated from an adult in good health. V and J are TRBV7-9 and TRBJ2-7; TRBD1 agrees at 9 bases. The CDR3 nucleotides are TGTGCCAGCAGCCAGGACAGGGGCTACGAGCAGTACTTC. It encodes CASSQDRGYEQYF.